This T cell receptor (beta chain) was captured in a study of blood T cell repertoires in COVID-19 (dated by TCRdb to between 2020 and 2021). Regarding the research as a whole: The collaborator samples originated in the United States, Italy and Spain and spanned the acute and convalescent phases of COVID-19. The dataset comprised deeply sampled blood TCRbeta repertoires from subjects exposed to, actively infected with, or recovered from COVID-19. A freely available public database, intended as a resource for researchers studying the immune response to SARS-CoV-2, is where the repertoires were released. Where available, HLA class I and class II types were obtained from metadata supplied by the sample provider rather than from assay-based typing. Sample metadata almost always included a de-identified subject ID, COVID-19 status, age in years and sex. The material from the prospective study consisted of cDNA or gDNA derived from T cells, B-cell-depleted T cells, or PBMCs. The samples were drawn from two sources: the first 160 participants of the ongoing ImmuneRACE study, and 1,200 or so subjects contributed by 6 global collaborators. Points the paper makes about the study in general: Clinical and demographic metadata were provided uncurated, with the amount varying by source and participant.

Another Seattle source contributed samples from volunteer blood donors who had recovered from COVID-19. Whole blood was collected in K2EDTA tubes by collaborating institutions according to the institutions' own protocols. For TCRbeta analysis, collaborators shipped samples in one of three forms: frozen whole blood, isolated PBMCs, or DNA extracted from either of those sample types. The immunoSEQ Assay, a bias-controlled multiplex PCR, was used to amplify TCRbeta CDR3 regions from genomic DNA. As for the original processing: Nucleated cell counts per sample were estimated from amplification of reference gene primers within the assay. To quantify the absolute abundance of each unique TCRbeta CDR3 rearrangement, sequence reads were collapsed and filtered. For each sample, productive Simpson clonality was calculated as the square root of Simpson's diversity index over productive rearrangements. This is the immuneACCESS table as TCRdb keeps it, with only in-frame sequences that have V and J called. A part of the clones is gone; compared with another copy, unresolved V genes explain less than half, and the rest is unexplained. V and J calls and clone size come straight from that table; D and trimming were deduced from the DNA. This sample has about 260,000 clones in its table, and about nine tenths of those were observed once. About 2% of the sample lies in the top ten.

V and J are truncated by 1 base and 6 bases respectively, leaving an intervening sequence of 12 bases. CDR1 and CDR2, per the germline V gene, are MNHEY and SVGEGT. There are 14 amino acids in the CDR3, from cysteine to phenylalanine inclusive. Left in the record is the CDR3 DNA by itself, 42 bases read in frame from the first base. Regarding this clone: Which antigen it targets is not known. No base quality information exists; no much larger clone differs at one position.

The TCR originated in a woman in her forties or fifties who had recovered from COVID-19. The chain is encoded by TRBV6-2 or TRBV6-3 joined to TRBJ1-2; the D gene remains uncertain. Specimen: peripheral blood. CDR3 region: CASSYWSFRDGYTF. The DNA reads TGTGCCAGCAGTTACTGGAGTTTCAGAGATGGCTACACCTTC.